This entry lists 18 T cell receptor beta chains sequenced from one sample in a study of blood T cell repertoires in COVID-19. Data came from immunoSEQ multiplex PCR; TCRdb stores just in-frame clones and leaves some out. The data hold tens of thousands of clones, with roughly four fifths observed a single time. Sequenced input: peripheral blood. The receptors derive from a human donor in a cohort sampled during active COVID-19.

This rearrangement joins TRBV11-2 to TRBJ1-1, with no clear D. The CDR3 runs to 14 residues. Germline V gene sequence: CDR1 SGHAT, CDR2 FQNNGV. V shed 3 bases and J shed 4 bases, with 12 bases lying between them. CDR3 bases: TGTGCCAGCAGCTTCGGTCTTCGGGGCACTGAAGCTTTCTTT. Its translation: CASSFGLRGTEAFF.

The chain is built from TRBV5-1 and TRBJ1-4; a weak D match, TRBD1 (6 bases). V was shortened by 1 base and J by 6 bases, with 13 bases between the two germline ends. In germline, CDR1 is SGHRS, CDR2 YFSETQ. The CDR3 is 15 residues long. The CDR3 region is CASSLTRQVDEKLFF. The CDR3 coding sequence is TGCGCCAGCAGCTTGACGAGACAGGTGGATGAAAAACTGTTTTTT.

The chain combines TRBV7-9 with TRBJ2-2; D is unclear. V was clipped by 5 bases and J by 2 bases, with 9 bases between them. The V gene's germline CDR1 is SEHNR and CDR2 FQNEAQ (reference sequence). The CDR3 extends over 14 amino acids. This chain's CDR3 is CASSPPFNTGELFF. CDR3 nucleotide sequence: TGTGCCAGCAGCCCCCCCTTTAACACCGGGGAGCTGTTTTTT.

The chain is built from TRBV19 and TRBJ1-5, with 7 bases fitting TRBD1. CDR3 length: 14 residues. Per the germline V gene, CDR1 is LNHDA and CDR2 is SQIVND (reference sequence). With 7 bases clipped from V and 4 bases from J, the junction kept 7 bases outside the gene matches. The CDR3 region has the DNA TGTGCCAGTAACCCGGGACAGTGGAATCAGCCCCAGCATTTT. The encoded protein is CASNPGQWNQPQHF.

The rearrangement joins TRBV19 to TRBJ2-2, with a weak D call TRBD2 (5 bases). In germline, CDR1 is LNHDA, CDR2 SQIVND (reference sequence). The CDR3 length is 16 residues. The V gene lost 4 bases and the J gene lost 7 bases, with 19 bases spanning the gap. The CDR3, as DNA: TGTGCCAGTAGTAGATTGGGAGCTGAAGGTGTCGGGGAGCTGTTTTTT. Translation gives CASSRLGAEGVGELFF.

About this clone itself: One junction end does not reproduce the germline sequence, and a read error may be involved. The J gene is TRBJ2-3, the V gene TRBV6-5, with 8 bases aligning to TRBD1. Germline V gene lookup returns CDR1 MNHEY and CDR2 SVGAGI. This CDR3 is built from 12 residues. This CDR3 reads CASRSGTGTQYF. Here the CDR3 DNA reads TGTGCCAGCAGGTCCGGGACAGGTACGCAGTATTTT.

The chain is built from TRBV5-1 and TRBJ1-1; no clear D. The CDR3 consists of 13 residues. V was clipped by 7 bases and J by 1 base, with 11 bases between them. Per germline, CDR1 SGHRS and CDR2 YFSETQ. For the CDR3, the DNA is TGCGCCAGCGCAGTACAAAGGAACACTGAAGCTTTCTTT. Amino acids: CASAVQRNTEAFF. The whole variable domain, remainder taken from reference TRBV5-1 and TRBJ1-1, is KAGVTQTPRYLIKTRGQQVTLSCSPISGHRSVSWYQQTPGQGLQFLFEYFSETQRNKGNFPGRFSGRQFSNSRSEMNVSTLELGDSALYLCASAVQRNTEAFFGQGTRLTVV.

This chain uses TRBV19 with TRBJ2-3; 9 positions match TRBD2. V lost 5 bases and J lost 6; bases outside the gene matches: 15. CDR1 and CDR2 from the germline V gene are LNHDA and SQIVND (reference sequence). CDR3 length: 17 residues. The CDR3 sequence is CASSRQGLALWADTQYF. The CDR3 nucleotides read TGTGCCAGTAGTCGCCAGGGACTAGCCCTCTGGGCGGATACGCAGTATTTT.

CDR3 nucleotides: TGTGCCACCAGTGATTTCGGGGGTAGCGGCACAGATACGCAGTATTTT. Translating gives CATSDFGGSGTDTQYF. The rearrangement links TRBV24-1 to TRBJ2-3; possibly TRBD2 for D (6 bases). Germline CDR1 is KGHDR and CDR2 is SFDVKD. Trimming took off 1 base at V and 1 base at J, with 11 bases between the two ends. This CDR3 has 16 residues.

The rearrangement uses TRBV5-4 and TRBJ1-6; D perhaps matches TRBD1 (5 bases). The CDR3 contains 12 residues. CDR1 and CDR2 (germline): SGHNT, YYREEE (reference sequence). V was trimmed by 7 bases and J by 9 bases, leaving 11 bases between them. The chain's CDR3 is CASPAGISPLHF. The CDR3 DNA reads TGTGCCAGCCCGGCAGGGATTTCACCCCTCCACTTT.

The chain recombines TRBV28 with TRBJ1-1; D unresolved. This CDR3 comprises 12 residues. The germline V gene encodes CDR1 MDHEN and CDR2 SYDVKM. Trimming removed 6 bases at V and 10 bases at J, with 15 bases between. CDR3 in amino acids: CASSRGIPRAFF. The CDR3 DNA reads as TGTGCCAGCAGCCGCGGGATCCCTAGAGCTTTCTTT.

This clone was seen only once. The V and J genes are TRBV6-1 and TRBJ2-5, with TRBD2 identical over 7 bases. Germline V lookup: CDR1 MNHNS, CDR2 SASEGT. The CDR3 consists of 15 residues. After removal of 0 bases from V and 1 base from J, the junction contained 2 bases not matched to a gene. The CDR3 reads CASSEAGGGQETQYF. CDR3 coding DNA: TGTGCCAGCAGTGAAGCGGGGGGGGGCCAAGAGACCCAGTACTTC.

This chain's CDR3 is CASSRGEGPREKLFF. CDR3 DNA sequence: TGTGCCAGCTCACGGGGGGAAGGGCCCCGGGAAAAACTGTTTTTT. V usage is TRBV18 and J usage is TRBJ1-4; perhaps TRBD1 as D (5 bases). Between the trimmed V and J ends, which lost 4 bases and 8 bases, there was a span of 17 bases. The germline V gene has CDR1 KGHSH and CDR2 LQKENI. There are 15 residues in the CDR3.

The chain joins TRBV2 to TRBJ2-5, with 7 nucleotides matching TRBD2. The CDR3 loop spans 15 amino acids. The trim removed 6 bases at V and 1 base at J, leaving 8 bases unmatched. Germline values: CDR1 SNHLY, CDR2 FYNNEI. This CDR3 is CASRATTSAQETQYF. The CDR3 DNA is TGTGCCAGCAGAGCTACTACTAGCGCCCAAGAGACCCAGTACTTC.

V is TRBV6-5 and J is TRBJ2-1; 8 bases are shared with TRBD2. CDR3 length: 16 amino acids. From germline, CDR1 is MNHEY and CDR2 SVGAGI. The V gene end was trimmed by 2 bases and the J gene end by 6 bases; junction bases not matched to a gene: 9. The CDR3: CASSYPRGGLVNEQFF. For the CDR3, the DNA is TGTGCCAGCAGTTACCCACGGGGGGGACTAGTCAATGAGCAGTTCTTC.

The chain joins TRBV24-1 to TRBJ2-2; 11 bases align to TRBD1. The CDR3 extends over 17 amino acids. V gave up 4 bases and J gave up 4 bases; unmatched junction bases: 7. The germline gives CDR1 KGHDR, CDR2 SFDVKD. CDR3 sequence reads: CATSDRTGTGGTGELFF. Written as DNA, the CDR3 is TGTGCCACCAGTGACCGCACCGGGACAGGGGGCACCGGGGAGCTGTTTTTT.

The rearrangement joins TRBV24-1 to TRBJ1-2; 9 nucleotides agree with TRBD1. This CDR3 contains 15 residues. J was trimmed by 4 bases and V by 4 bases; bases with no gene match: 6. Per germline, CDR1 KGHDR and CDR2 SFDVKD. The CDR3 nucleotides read TGTGCCACCAGTGAGGCCGGGACAGGGAGCTATGGCTACACCTTC. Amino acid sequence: CATSEAGTGSYGYTF.

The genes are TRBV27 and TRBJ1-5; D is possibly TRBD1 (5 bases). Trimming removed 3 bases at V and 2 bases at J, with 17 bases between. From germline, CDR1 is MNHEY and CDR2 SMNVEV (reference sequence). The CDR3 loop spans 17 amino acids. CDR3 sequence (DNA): TGTGCCAGCAGTTTCCCCCGTGGGAGGGGACGCAATCAGCCCCAGCATTTT. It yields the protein CASSFPRGRGRNQPQHF.